This T cell receptor beta chain came from a study of T cells in Graves' hyperthyroidism and ophthalmopathy. Study results and caveats: Most clonotypes expanded in the thyroid (above 0.001) were also present in blood.

Amplification of TCR beta CDR3 regions was performed using RNA transcripts as template. The HTBI primer set served for first-round RT-PCR of the TCR CDR3. TCRdb processed the multiplex PCR reads anew with MiXCR; each CDR3 protein has one entry. The repertoire holds almost 600,000 distinct CDR3 sequences, 46% seen once, with about 8.3% in the top ten. If no ophthalmopathy progression occurred within 18 months, Graves' hyperthyroidism was stable. Each patient was aged 18 to 65 and had newly diagnosed hyperthyroidism of under 2 months' duration. Concerning this clonotype itself: The antigen is not known.

Trimming left V 4 bases short and J 3 bases short, with 12 bases between. CDR1 is SQVTM and CDR2 is ANQGSEA in the germline V gene. The CDR3 spans 13 residues. This TCR came from a woman aged 18-29 years with Graves' hyperthyroidism. The rearrangement uses TRBV29-1 and TRBJ1-1; TRBD1 is a possible D gene (5 bases). Input material: peripheral blood or thyroid tissue (not recorded which). CDR3 amino acids: CSVGGELDTEAFF. The CDR3, as DNA: TGCAGCGTTGGGGGGGAATTGGACACTGAAGCTTTCTTT.